This TCR beta chain was observed in a study of blood T cells in healthy people across ages. Trimming cost V 4 bases and J 2 bases; bases outside gene matches: 6. This CDR3 spans 16 amino acids. Germline CDR1 and CDR2: SGDLS and YYNGEE. Through a sample-barcoded 5' primer and a J-beta primer mix, a second PCR was run for about 7 to 12 cycles. TCRdb re-derived calls from the 5' RACE reads in MiXCR, one entry per CDR3 protein. This table holds 900,000 to 950,000 distinct CDR3 sequences, roughly 29% found once. This sample also appeared in a second study, on T cells of mothers and their children. That work contributes: Persistent microchimeric T cell clones were sought, and none were detected.

The TCR comes from a woman aged 40 to 50 in good health. The chain carries TRBV9 and TRBJ2-3, with TRBD1 identical over 11 bases. Sequences were obtained from blood. The DNA for the CDR3 is TGTGCCAGCAGCCCTCGGACAGGGGGCAACACAGATACGCAGTATTTT. It codes for CASSPRTGGNTDTQYF.